The 31 T cell receptor beta chains given below trace back to one sample, sequenced in a study of T cells in Graves' hyperthyroidism and ophthalmopathy. What was amplified from RNA transcripts were TCR beta CDR3 regions. With the HTBI primer set, the TCR CDR3 went through a first round of RT-PCR. TCRdb reprocessed the multiplex PCR reads with MiXCR, giving one entry per CDR3 protein. The table lists about 640,000 distinct CDR3 sequences, about 15% of them singletons. The sample comprised blood. Every receptor here comes from a woman in her forties or fifties with Graves' ophthalmopathy.

V usage is TRBV19 and J usage is TRBJ1-6; the match to TRBD1 covers 11 bases. There are 15 residues in the CDR3. V shed 4 bases and J 10 bases; nucleotides not matched to a gene: 6. The germline V gene has CDR1 LNHDA and CDR2 SQIVND (reference sequence). Here the CDR3 DNA reads TGTGCCAGTAGTAGGAGGACAGGGGGCGGATCACCCCTCCACTTT. It yields the protein CASSRRTGGGSPLHF.

This clonotype was seen repeatedly, ten times or more. This chain uses TRBV11-1 with TRBJ2-1; TRBD2 matches 12 bases. Trimming took 2 bases from V and 8 from J; bases not matched to a gene: 7. Germline loops: CDR1 SGHAT, CDR2 FQDESV (reference sequence). The CDR3 loop spans 16 amino acids. The CDR3 DNA reads TGTGCCAGCAGCTTACCTAGCGGGAGGGCCTGGTATGAGCAGTTCTTC. It yields the protein CASSLPSGRAWYEQFF.

In its sample, this clonotype was seen many times. V and J are TRBV20-1 and TRBJ2-7; weak D call: TRBD1 (6 bases). Per germline, CDR1 DFQATT and CDR2 SNEGSKA (reference sequence). The V end lost 0 bases, the J end lost 3 bases, and 9 bases lay between the germline ends. The CDR3 runs to 13 residues. The CDR3: CSARDRGDYEQYF. CDR3 sequence (DNA): TGCAGTGCTAGAGACAGGGGAGACTACGAGCAGTACTTC.

This clonotype has at least ten counts. The genes are TRBV5-8 and TRBJ1-1; 7 bases line up with TRBD1. This CDR3 has 12 amino acids. Germline lookup yields CDR1 SGHTS and CDR2 YDEGEE. Trimming at V came to 7 bases and at J to 9 bases, leaving 9 bases not matched to a gene. The CDR3 DNA reads as TGTGCCAGCCGCAAGGAGACAGGGAAAGCTTTCTTT. The encoded protein is CASRKETGKAFF. Using reference TRBV5-8 and TRBJ1-1 for the parts outside the CDR3, the full variable domain is EAGVTQSPTHLIKTRGQQATLRCSPISGHTSVYWYQQALGLGLQFLLWYDEGEERNRGNFPPRFSGRQFPNYSSELNVNALELEDSALYLCASRKETGKAFFGQGTRLTVV.

This chain uses TRBV27 with TRBJ2-3; D not resolved. V dropped 3 bases and J dropped 9 bases, with 7 bases sitting between them. Germline assignment: CDR1 MNHEY and CDR2 SMNVEV (reference sequence). The CDR3 is made up of 11 amino acids. In DNA, the CDR3 is TGTGCCAGCAGTTTTGGCACCACGCAGTATTTT. It is translated as CASSFGTTQYF.

This clonotype occurred many times. This sequence joins TRBV7-3 and TRBJ2-3; TRBD1 matches at 12 bases. V lost 2 bases to trimming and J lost 4 bases; unmatched junction nucleotides: 4. The CDR3 is 16 residues long. Germline V gene lookup returns CDR1 SGHTA and CDR2 FQGTGA. CDR3 sequence: CASSLGDRGRSDTQYF. DNA of the CDR3: TGTGCCAGCAGCTTAGGGGACAGGGGGCGTTCAGATACGCAGTATTTT.

This clonotype was picked up many times. CDR3: CSTPLGGDTQYF. The CDR3 DNA reads as TGCAGTACGCCTCTAGGTGGGGATACGCAGTATTTT. The chain recombines TRBV20-1 with TRBJ2-3; D not resolved. CDR1 and CDR2 (germline): DFQATT, SNEGSKA (reference sequence). The CDR3 loop spans 12 amino acids. Trimming left V 8 bases short and J 6 bases short, with 15 bases between.

This clonotype was found many times. V is TRBV7-3 and J is TRBJ2-2; D ambiguous. Per germline, CDR1 SGHTA and CDR2 FQGTGA. Trimming left V 2 bases short and J 0 bases short, with 7 bases between. CDR3 size: 15 residues. Here the CDR3 reads CASSLVAPNTGELFF. The CDR3 bases are TGTGCCAGCAGCTTAGTGGCACCGAACACCGGGGAGCTGTTTTTT. Drawing the rest from reference TRBV7-3 and TRBJ2-2, the complete variable domain is GAGVSQTPSNKVTEKGKYVELRCDPISGHTALYWYRQSLGQGPEFLIYFQGTGAADDSGLPNDRFFAVRPEGSVSTLKIQRTERGDSAVYLCASSLVAPNTGELFFGEGSRLTVL.

Ten or more counts support this clonotype. The chain recombines TRBV20-1 with TRBJ2-7; the match to TRBD1 covers 8 bases. Germline assignment: CDR1 DFQATT and CDR2 SNEGSKA (reference sequence). The CDR3 has 12 amino acids. V lost 4 bases and J lost 3; bases outside the gene matches: 2. The chain's CDR3 is CSANDRGYEQYF. For the CDR3, the DNA is TGCAGTGCTAACGACAGGGGCTACGAGCAGTACTTC.

In its sample, this clonotype was seen many times. The V and J genes are TRBV20-1 and TRBJ2-3, with TRBD2 identical over 7 bases. Trimming cost V 5 bases and J 2 bases; bases outside gene matches: 7. The CDR3 sequence is 14 residues long. CDR1 is DFQATT and CDR2 is SNEGSKA in the germline V gene (reference sequence). Here the CDR3 reads CSAESGENTDTQYF. The DNA of the CDR3 is TGCAGTGCTGAAAGCGGGGAAAACACAGATACGCAGTATTTT.

The chain combines TRBV24-1 with TRBJ1-3; 8 bases align to TRBD1. The V gene's germline CDR1 is KGHDR and CDR2 SFDVKD. The CDR3 runs to 15 residues. V gave up 4 bases and J gave up 4 bases; unmatched junction bases: 5. CDR3 nucleotides: TGTGCCACCAGTGACCAAGGGACAGGAGGAAACACCATATATTTT. Its protein product is CATSDQGTGGNTIYF.

A note on this clonotype: At one end the junction does not follow the germline gene, possibly because of a read error. The chain has TRBV20-1 and TRBJ1-2; possibly TRBD1 for D (6 bases). Germline V gives CDR1 DFQATT, CDR2 SNEGSKA (reference sequence). The CDR3 has 14 amino acids. The CDR3 loop is CGASRHRVSYGYTF. The CDR3 nucleotides read TGCGGTGCTAGTCGACACAGGGTTTCCTATGGCTACACCTTC.

This clonotype came up many times. The gene calls are TRBV20-1 and TRBJ2-3; the D gene is possibly TRBD1 (5 bases). Germline CDR1 DFQATT, CDR2 SNEGSKA (reference sequence). This CDR3 is built from 13 residues. The ends were cut back, 3 bases at V and 2 bases at J, with 9 bases in the middle. CDR3 bases: TGCAGTGCTAGGCGTGGGGCCACAGATACGCAGTATTTT. Protein sequence: CSARRGATDTQYF.

At least ten counts were recorded for this clonotype. This chain links TRBV6-2 or TRBV6-3 with TRBJ2-7, with D perhaps given as TRBD1 or TRBD2 (6 bases each). Germline CDR1 reads MNHEY; CDR2 reads SVGEGT. This CDR3 has 14 amino acids. Trimming pared 8 bases from V and 2 bases from J, leaving 16 bases between. CDR3 sequence: CASRLPGGPYEQYF. Written as DNA, the CDR3 is TGTGCCAGCCGTCTACCCGGGGGCCCCTACGAGCAGTACTTC.

This clonotype has more than one count but fewer than ten. The rearrangement joins TRBV7-2 to TRBJ2-1; D gene uncertain. Trimming removed 5 bases at V and 4 bases at J, with 9 bases between. This CDR3 has 13 residues. The V gene's germline CDR1 is SGHTA and CDR2 FQGNSA. For the CDR3, the DNA is TGTGCCAGCAGCGCCCGACGGTACAATGAGCAGTTCTTC. Encoded protein: CASSARRYNEQFF.

This clonotype was detected a few times. J is TRBJ2-7 and V is TRBV6-2 or TRBV6-3; no clear D. This CDR3 region has 13 residues. The germline V gene has CDR1 MNHEY and CDR2 SVGEGT. Trimming removed 2 bases at V and 7 bases at J, with 12 bases between. CDR3 loop: CASSYPAIGEQYF. CDR3 in DNA: TGTGCCAGCAGTTACCCGGCTATAGGGGAGCAGTACTTC.

This clonotype has only one observation. The chain is built from TRBV19 and TRBJ2-3; TRBD1 agrees at 8 bases. Per germline, CDR1 LNHDA and CDR2 SQIVND (reference sequence). The V gene end was trimmed by 5 bases and the J gene end by 5 bases; junction bases not matched to a gene: 12. The CDR3 runs 16 residues. CDR3 region: CASSPNRGASRDTQYF. The CDR3 coding sequence is TGTGCCAGTAGTCCGAACAGGGGGGCTTCGAGAGATACGCAGTATTTT.

The chain joins TRBV28 to TRBJ2-3; TRBD2 aligns across 11 bases. V was pared by 5 bases and J by 6 bases, with 10 bases of the junction left unmatched. The CDR3 covers 16 residues. Germline V gene lookup returns CDR1 MDHEN and CDR2 SYDVKM. CDR3 sequence reads: CASSLLSGRVRDTQYF. The CDR3 DNA reads as TGTGCCAGCAGTCTCCTTAGCGGGAGGGTTAGGGATACGCAGTATTTT.

At least ten counts were recorded for this clonotype. In DNA form, the CDR3 reads TGTGCCAGCAGGACGCCAGTACTTAGCGGGAGAGTGACGAATGAGCAGTTCTTC. Amino acids: CASRTPVLSGRVTNEQFF. The V and J genes are TRBV2 and TRBJ2-1; 9 bases are a match to TRBD2. Trimming cost V 6 bases and J 7 bases; bases outside gene matches: 19. Germline CDR1 SNHLY, CDR2 FYNNEI. There are 18 residues in the CDR3. The variable domain in full, with the rest retrieved from reference TRBV2 and TRBJ2-1, is EPEVTQTPSHQVTQMGQEVILRCVPISNHLYFYWYRQILGQKVEFLVSFYNNEISEKSEIFDDQFSVERPDGSNFTLKIRSTKLEDSAMYFCASRTPVLSGRVTNEQFFGPGTRLTVL.

The rearrangement links TRBV7-9 to TRBJ2-7, with 7 positions matching TRBD2. With 7 bases clipped from V and 3 bases from J, the junction kept 15 bases outside the gene matches. Germline CDR1 and CDR2: SEHNR and FQNEAQ (reference sequence). The CDR3 spans 16 residues. The CDR3 is CASNNLGGGPRYEQYF. The CDR3 coding sequence is TGTGCCAGCAACAACTTGGGGGGAGGGCCGCGCTACGAGCAGTACTTC.

The V and J genes are TRBV7-6 and TRBJ1-4; possible D gene TRBD1, 5 bases. Germline V gene sequence: CDR1 SGHVS, CDR2 FNYEAQ. Deletions cut 6 bases from V and 2 bases from J, with 10 bases between. CDR3 length equals 14 residues. CDR3 residues: CASSPRQTNEKLFF. CDR3 coding DNA: TGTGCCAGCAGTCCACGACAGACTAATGAAAAACTGTTTTTT.

This clonotype has just a few counts. The chain recombines TRBV5-1 with TRBJ2-1, with 8 bases identical to TRBD2. CDR3 length equals 14 residues. V shed 6 bases and J 4 bases; nucleotides not matched to a gene: 6. Germline-derived CDR1 and CDR2 are SGHRS and YFSETQ. CDR3 sequence reads: CASKTAGEYNEQFF. The DNA for the CDR3 is TGCGCCAGCAAAACAGCGGGAGAGTACAATGAGCAGTTCTTC. Full variable domain (remainder filled in from reference TRBV5-1 and TRBJ2-1): KAGVTQTPRYLIKTRGQQVTLSCSPISGHRSVSWYQQTPGQGLQFLFEYFSETQRNKGNFPGRFSGRQFSNSRSEMNVSTLELGDSALYLCASKTAGEYNEQFFGPGTRLTVL.

This clonotype was observed a handful of times. The chain recombines TRBV6-1 with TRBJ1-5; unclear D gene. CDR3 length: 15 residues. Per the germline V gene, CDR1 is MNHNS and CDR2 is SASEGT. The ends were cut back, 6 bases at V and 1 base at J, with 13 bases in the middle. In nucleotides, the CDR3 is TGTGCCAGCAGACCGATAGACACCAGCAATCAGCCCCAGCATTTT. Protein product: CASRPIDTSNQPQHF.

This clonotype was found many times. This chain connects TRBV30 to TRBJ1-1, with unresolved D. Germline V gene data show CDR1 as GTSNPN and CDR2 as SVGIG (reference sequence). Between the trimmed V and J ends, which lost 4 bases and 5 bases, there was a span of 14 bases. This CDR3 region has 13 residues. The CDR3 coding sequence is TGTGCCTGGAACGGACCCGCGGGGACTGAAGCTTTCTTT. It specifies CAWNGPAGTEAFF. The full variable domain, completed using reference TRBV30 and TRBJ1-1, is SQTIHQWPATLVQPVGSPLSLECTVEGTSNPNLYWYRQAAGRGLQLLFYSVGIGQISSEVPQNLSASRPQDRQFILSSKKLLLSDSGFYLCAWNGPAGTEAFFGQGTRLTVV.

In this sample, this clonotype turned up many times. The chain employs TRBV12-3 or TRBV12-4 and TRBJ2-7; perhaps D is TRBD1 or TRBD2 (5 bases each). The ends were cut back, 10 bases at V and 7 bases at J, with 23 bases in the middle. There are 14 residues in the CDR3. CDR3 bases: TGTGCCACCGGCAGGGCGGACTCCTCGGGGGAGCAGTACTTC. Its translation is CATGRADSSGEQYF.

The sample holds many counts of this clonotype. The V gene is TRBV12-3 or TRBV12-4, the J gene TRBJ2-7; TRBD2 aligns across 13 bases. The CDR3 sequence is 14 residues long. V was pared by 6 bases and J by 3 bases, with 2 bases of the junction left unmatched. Here the CDR3 DNA reads TGTGCCAGCAGCCGGACTAGCGGGAGCTACGAGCAGTACTTC. Protein sequence: CASSRTSGSYEQYF.

This clonotype was counted many times. V is TRBV7-3 and J is TRBJ1-2; no clear D. The CDR3 totals 13 residues. Germline V gives CDR1 SGHTA, CDR2 FQGTGA. V gave up 1 base and J gave up 4 bases, with 7 bases separating them. The CDR3 loop is CASSLKGSYGYTF. In DNA form, the CDR3 reads TGTGCCAGCAGCTTAAAGGGCAGCTATGGCTACACCTTC.

CDR3 sequence reads: CASSETRYNEQFF. The CDR3 DNA sequence: TGTGCCAGCAGTGAAACGAGGTACAATGAGCAGTTCTTC. The chain uses TRBV6-1 and TRBJ2-1; no clear D gene. The CDR3 spans 13 residues. The V and J ends lost 2 bases and 4 bases respectively, with 6 bases between them. CDR1 and CDR2 (germline): MNHNS, SASEGT.

This clonotype came up many times. The DNA of the CDR3 is TGTGCCAGTAGTATACGGCCGGCTGAAGCTTTCTTT. This translates into CASSIRPAEAFF. The chain links TRBV19 to TRBJ1-1; no definite D call. The CDR3 is 12 residues long. Germline CDR1 is LNHDA and CDR2 is SQIVND (reference sequence). Trimming stripped 2 bases from V and 6 bases from J, with 7 bases between.

In its sample, this clonotype was seen a few times. The CDR3 DNA is TGTGCCACCAGGGGAATGAGGCGGTTGAACAATGAGCAGTTCTTC. Amino acid sequence: CATRGMRRLNNEQFF. The chain combines TRBV15 with TRBJ2-1; D is ambiguous. CDR1 LNHNV and CDR2 YYDKDF come from the germline V gene (reference sequence). V was cut by 6 bases and J by 5 bases, with 17 bases left in between. This CDR3 is built from 15 residues.

This clonotype was recorded many times. The junction differs from germline at one of its ends, possibly a read error. The V and J genes are TRBV20-1 and TRBJ2-3; 9 positions agree with TRBD2. Germline loops: CDR1 DFQATT, CDR2 SNEGSKA (reference sequence). CDR3 size: 15 residues. The CDR3 DNA follows: TGCAGTGTTAGACCTAGCGGGACAAGCACAGATACGCAGTATTTT. This codes for CSVRPSGTSTDTQYF.